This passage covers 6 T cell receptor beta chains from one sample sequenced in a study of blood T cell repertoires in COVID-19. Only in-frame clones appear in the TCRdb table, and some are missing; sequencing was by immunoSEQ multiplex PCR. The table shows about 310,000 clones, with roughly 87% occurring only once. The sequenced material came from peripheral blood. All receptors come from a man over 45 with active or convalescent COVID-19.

Here the CDR3 reads CASNSGQNNEQFF. CDR3 nucleotides: TGTGCCAGCAACTCAGGGCAGAACAATGAGCAGTTCTTC. V and J are TRBV28 and TRBJ2-1; perhaps TRBD1 as D (5 bases). The CDR3 is 13 residues long. The V and J ends lost 7 bases and 5 bases respectively, with 12 bases between them. Germline CDR1 and CDR2: MDHEN and SYDVKM.

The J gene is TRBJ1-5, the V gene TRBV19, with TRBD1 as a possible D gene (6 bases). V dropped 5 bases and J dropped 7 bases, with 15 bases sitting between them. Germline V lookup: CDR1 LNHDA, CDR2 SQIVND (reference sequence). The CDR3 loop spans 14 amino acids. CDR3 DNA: TGTGCCAGTAGTGTAGGGGAGGGACACCAGCCCCAGCATTTT. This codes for CASSVGEGHQPQHF.

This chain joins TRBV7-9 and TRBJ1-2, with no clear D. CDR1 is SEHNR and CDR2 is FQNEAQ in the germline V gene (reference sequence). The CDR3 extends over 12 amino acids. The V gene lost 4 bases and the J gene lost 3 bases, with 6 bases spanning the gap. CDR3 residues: CASSSVYYGYTF. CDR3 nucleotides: TGTGCCAGCAGCTCAGTCTACTATGGCTACACCTTC. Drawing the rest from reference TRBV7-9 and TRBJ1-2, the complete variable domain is DTGVSQNPRHKITKRGQNVTFRCDPISEHNRLYWYRQTLGQGPEFLTYFQNEAQLEKSRLLSDRFSAERPKGSFSTLEIQRTEQGDSAMYLCASSSVYYGYTFGSGTRLTVV.

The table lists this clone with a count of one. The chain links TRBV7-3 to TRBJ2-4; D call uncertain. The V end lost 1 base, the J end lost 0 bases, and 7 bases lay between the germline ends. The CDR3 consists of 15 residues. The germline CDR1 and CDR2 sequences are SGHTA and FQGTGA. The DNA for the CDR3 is TGTGCCAGCAGCTTAAACGGGTTAGCCAAAAACATTCAGTACTTC. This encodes CASSLNGLAKNIQYF.

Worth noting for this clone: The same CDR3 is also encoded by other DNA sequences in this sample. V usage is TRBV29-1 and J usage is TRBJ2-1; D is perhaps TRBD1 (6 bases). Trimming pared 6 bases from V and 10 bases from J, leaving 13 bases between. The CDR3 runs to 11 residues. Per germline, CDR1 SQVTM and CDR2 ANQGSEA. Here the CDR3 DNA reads TGCAGCGTGGACAGAGGCGGCGAGCAGTTCTTC. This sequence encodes CSVDRGGEQFF.

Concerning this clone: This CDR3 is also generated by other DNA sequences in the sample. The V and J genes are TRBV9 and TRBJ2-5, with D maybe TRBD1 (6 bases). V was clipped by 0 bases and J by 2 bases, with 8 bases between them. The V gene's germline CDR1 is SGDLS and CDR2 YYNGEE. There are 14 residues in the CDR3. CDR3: CASSVGGQQETQYF. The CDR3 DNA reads TGTGCCAGCAGCGTAGGTGGACAGCAAGAGACCCAGTACTTC.